This note documents a single T cell receptor beta chain sequence. The sample originates from a study of technical replicates of blood from a handful of donors. Germline V CDR1 and CDR2: MNHEY, SVGAGI. Trimming stripped 6 bases from V and 6 bases from J, with 14 bases between. The CDR3 spans 13 residues. The repertoire was sequenced with immunoSEQ multiplex PCR; TCRdb's copy has only in-frame clones and lacks some. Of around 75,000 clones detected, about nine tenths appear once; the ten largest clones hold approximately 0.3%. The rearrangement joins TRBV6-5 to TRBJ1-1, with D unclear. The specimen sequenced was T cells isolated from PBMCs. This TCR was recovered from a human donor in good health. The CDR3 DNA reads TGTGCCAGCAGACAGCAGGTGGGAGCTGAAGCTTTCTTT. Its protein product is CASRQQVGAEAFF.